These 22 T cell receptor beta chains came from one sample sequenced in a study of cytomegalovirus exposure and HLA in healthy donors. Both 60 Vbeta primers and 13 Jbeta primers went into the PCR. Produced via immunoSEQ multiplex PCR; TCRdb's table is partial and in-frame only. The sample has about 120,000 clones; 79% are singletons. The source material was PBMCs. Every receptor here comes from a man aged 30-40 years in good health and CMV-seropositive.

The rearrangement links TRBV13 to TRBJ2-1; 7 positions match TRBD2. The V segment lost 2 bases and the J segment 14 bases; nucleotides outside the gene matches: 6. The CDR3 has 12 residues. Germline values: CDR1 PRHDT, CDR2 FYEKMQ (reference sequence). CDR3 DNA: TGTGCCAGCAGCTTAACATCGGGAGGAAAGTTCTTC. Amino acid sequence: CASSLTSGGKFF. The complete variable domain, with remaining parts taken from reference TRBV13 and TRBJ2-1, reads AAGVIQSPRHLIKEKRETATLKCYPIPRHDTVYWYQQGPGQDPQFLISFYEKMQSDKGSIPDRFSAQQFSDYHSELNMSSLELGDSALYFCASSLTSGGKFFGPGTRLTVL.

In its sample, this clone was seen once. This chain connects TRBV7-2 to TRBJ2-2; 10 nucleotides match TRBD1. The ends lost 4 bases at V and 5 bases at J; junction bases unmatched: 7. The CDR3 contains 16 residues. From germline, CDR1 is SGHTA and CDR2 FQGNSA. CDR3 protein: CASSSLGQGKTGELFF. In DNA form, the CDR3 reads TGTGCCAGCAGCTCCCTGGGACAGGGGAAGACCGGGGAGCTGTTTTTT.

In the case of this clone: The junction shows a germline mismatch at one end, possibly a read error. This chain joins TRBV25-1 and TRBJ2-1; no reliable D call. Germline V CDR1 and CDR2: MGHDK, SYGVNS. This CDR3 contains 10 residues. The CDR3 DNA reads TGTGCCAGCAGGACGGCATTCCTAGTCTTC. This gives the protein CASRTAFLVF. Based on the CDR3 plus reference TRBV25-1 and TRBJ2-1, the full variable domain is EADIYQTPRYLVIGTGKKITLECSQTMGHDKMYWYQQDPGMELHLIHYSYGVNSTEKGDLSSESTVSRIRTEHFPLTLESARPSHTSQYLCASRTAFLVFGPGTRLTVL.

The chain couples TRBV30 to TRBJ1-1; D uncertain. The V gene's germline CDR1 is GTSNPN and CDR2 SVGIG (reference sequence). The CDR3 is 13 amino acids. Trimming removed 5 bases at V and 1 base at J, with 11 bases between. CDR3 coding DNA: TGTGCCTGGGAAAACTCGGGGAACACTGAAGCTTTCTTT. Residues: CAWENSGNTEAFF.

This chain links TRBV10-3 with TRBJ2-5, with D possibly TRBD2 on 6 matching bases. The ends were cut back, 3 bases at V and 2 bases at J, with 7 bases in the middle. There are 13 residues in the CDR3. Germline V gives CDR1 ENHRY, CDR2 SYGVKD. In DNA form, the CDR3 reads TGTGCCATCAGTGAACGGGAGCAAGAGACCCAGTACTTC. Amino acid sequence: CAISEREQETQYF.

The gene calls are TRBV11-2 and TRBJ2-1; 9 bases align to TRBD2. V dropped 5 bases and J dropped 8; count of bases not matched to a gene: 16. The germline CDR1 and CDR2 sequences are SGHAT and FQNNGV. The CDR3 spans 17 residues. DNA for the CDR3: TGTGCCAGCAGCCTATTCGCCTTGCGGGGGGGCACTGATGAGCAGTTCTTC. Protein product: CASSLFALRGGTDEQFF.

In its sample, this clone was seen once. The chain has TRBV19 and TRBJ1-1; unclear D gene. V was clipped by 6 bases and J by 5 bases, with 19 bases between them. Germline V gives CDR1 LNHDA, CDR2 SQIVND (reference sequence). This CDR3 has 15 residues. The CDR3 here is CASRTIVAVHTEAFF. The DNA for the CDR3 is TGTGCCAGTAGAACTATCGTAGCGGTACATACTGAAGCTTTCTTT.

The genes are TRBV18 and TRBJ2-1, with 8 positions matching TRBD1. Germline loops: CDR1 KGHSH, CDR2 LQKENI. The J segment lost 15 bases and the V segment lost 2 bases, leaving 9 bases of the junction unmatched. The CDR3 is 13 residues long. The CDR3 nucleotides read TGTGCCAGCTCACCAGACAGGGGCCCCCAGCGGTTCTTC. Translating gives CASSPDRGPQRFF.

This clone was seen only once. The chain employs TRBV9 and TRBJ2-3, with 7 bases fitting TRBD2. Germline V gene sequence: CDR1 SGDLS, CDR2 YYNGEE. Losses at the gene ends were 4 bases for V and 5 bases for J; bases not matched to a gene: 16. The CDR3 sequence is 17 residues long. This CDR3 reads CASSPWDGGRLRDTQYF. The CDR3 DNA is TGTGCCAGCAGCCCCTGGGACGGGGGGAGGTTGAGAGATACGCAGTATTTT. Full variable domain (missing parts from reference TRBV9 and TRBJ2-3): DSGVTQTPKHLITATGQRVTLRCSPRSGDLSVYWYQQSLDQGLQFLIQYYNGEERAKGNILERFSAQQFPDLHSELNLSSLELGDSALYFCASSPWDGGRLRDTQYFGPGTRLTVL.

V and J are TRBV13 and TRBJ2-3, with 8 bases matching TRBD2. Germline V gene data show CDR1 as PRHDT and CDR2 as FYEKMQ (reference sequence). J lost 5 bases, V lost 4 bases, and 11 bases had no gene match. This CDR3 comprises 16 residues. CDR3: CASSCRPGLEEDTQYF. The CDR3 nucleotides read TGTGCCAGCAGCTGTCGTCCGGGACTAGAAGAAGATACGCAGTATTTT.

About this clone: Different DNA sequences within this sample yield the same CDR3. The chain recombines TRBV2 with TRBJ1-5; D uncertain. The germline CDR1 and CDR2 sequences are SNHLY and FYNNEI. The CDR3 contains 12 residues. V was clipped by 3 bases and J by 5 bases, with 5 bases between them. DNA of the CDR3: TGTGCCAGCAGTGAGAGCGATCAGCCCCAGCATTTT. It specifies CASSESDQPQHF. Based on the CDR3 plus reference TRBV2 and TRBJ1-5, the full variable domain is EPEVTQTPSHQVTQMGQEVILRCVPISNHLYFYWYRQILGQKVEFLVSFYNNEISEKSEIFDDQFSVERPDGSNFTLKIRSTKLEDSAMYFCASSESDQPQHFGDGTRLSIL.

The chain combines TRBV9 with TRBJ1-5; 7 bases match TRBD1. CDR3 size: 14 residues. CDR1 and CDR2 from the germline V gene are SGDLS and YYNGEE. Trimming removed 3 bases from V and 3 bases from J; junction bases left unmatched: 3. This CDR3 is CASSATGVNQPQHF. CDR3 sequence (DNA): TGTGCCAGCAGCGCAACAGGGGTCAATCAGCCCCAGCATTTT.

The chain joins TRBV6-1 to TRBJ1-2; D is unresolved. Trimming took 2 bases from V and 4 from J, leaving 11 bases between them. The germline gives CDR1 MNHNS, CDR2 SASEGT. The CDR3 is 14 amino acids. For the CDR3, the DNA is TGTGCCAGCAGTGAACAGAGTAGCTCCTATGGCTACACCTTC. Translating it yields CASSEQSSSYGYTF.

This chain links TRBV19 with TRBJ2-7; TRBD1 agrees at 12 bases. The germline V gene encodes CDR1 LNHDA and CDR2 SQIVND (reference sequence). The junction had 5 bases not matched to a gene; V was cut back by 7 bases and J by 4 bases. CDR3 length: 14 residues. Written as DNA, the CDR3 is TGTGCCAGTAAGAGGGGACAGGGGGCTTACGAGCAGTACTTC. As protein: CASKRGQGAYEQYF.

This clone is a singleton in its sample. The rearrangement joins TRBV19 to TRBJ2-7; 9 positions match TRBD2. V shed 3 bases and J 1 base; nucleotides not matched to a gene: 4. The CDR3 extends over 15 amino acids. CDR1 and CDR2 (germline): LNHDA, SQIVND (reference sequence). CDR3 amino acids: CASSIGGLASYEQYF. DNA for the CDR3: TGTGCCAGTAGTATCGGGGGACTAGCATCCTACGAGCAGTACTTC.

This clone was detected only a few times. CDR3 sequence (DNA): TGTGCCAGCAGCTTAGGAGCAGGGAACTATGGCTACACCTTC. Amino acids: CASSLGAGNYGYTF. This rearrangement joins TRBV7-9 to TRBJ1-2; D is possibly TRBD1 (5 bases). CDR1 SEHNR and CDR2 FQNEAQ come from the germline V gene (reference sequence). The CDR3 is 14 residues long. Between the trimmed V and J ends, which lost 1 base and 2 bases, there was a span of 8 bases.

V and J are TRBV19 and TRBJ1-3; 7 bases line up with TRBD1. Germline trimming cut 6 bases from V and 4 bases from J; bases unmatched to any gene: 6. The CDR3 consists of 14 residues. The germline V gene encodes CDR1 LNHDA and CDR2 SQIVND (reference sequence). The CDR3 region has the DNA TGTGCCAGTAGGATACCGGGACAGGGAAACACCATATATTTT. As protein: CASRIPGQGNTIYF.

The chain links TRBV28 to TRBJ1-5; D unresolved. CDR3 length: 16 residues. Germline V gene data show CDR1 as MDHEN and CDR2 as SYDVKM. The ends were cut back, 2 bases at V and 2 bases at J, with 13 bases in the middle. CDR3 sequence reads: CASSLPEAMGNQPQHF. CDR3 DNA: TGTGCCAGCAGTTTACCTGAGGCCATGGGCAATCAGCCCCAGCATTTT.

The chain links TRBV9 to TRBJ1-3; 7 nucleotides agree with TRBD1. The CDR3 has 16 amino acids. V lost 4 bases to trimming and J lost 4 bases; unmatched junction nucleotides: 11. Germline assignment: CDR1 SGDLS and CDR2 YYNGEE. CDR3: CASSSRGAHNGNTIYF. As DNA, the CDR3 is TGTGCCAGCAGCTCCAGGGGGGCACACAACGGAAACACCATATATTTT.

This clone was counted once. This sequence joins TRBV7-9 and TRBJ2-7; 10 bases align to TRBD1. The germline V gene encodes CDR1 SEHNR and CDR2 FQNEAQ (reference sequence). The trim removed 4 bases at V and 6 bases at J, leaving 3 bases unmatched. The CDR3 has 13 residues. The CDR3 here is CASSSGTGVEQYF. DNA for the CDR3: TGTGCCAGCAGCTCCGGGACAGGGGTCGAGCAGTACTTC.

This chain links TRBV7-2 with TRBJ2-5, with TRBD2 matching 14 bases. Unmatched junction bases numbered 13, after V lost 5 bases and J lost 5 bases. The germline gives CDR1 SGHTA, CDR2 FQGNSA. This CDR3 comprises 18 residues. CDR3 residues: CASSKRLTSGGAGETQYF. CDR3 DNA: TGTGCCAGCAGCAAACGATTGACTAGCGGGGGGGCCGGTGAGACCCAGTACTTC.

This clone was picked up a small number of times. The CDR3 sequence is CASSLPTENTGELFF. The CDR3 DNA follows: TGTGCCAGCAGCTTGCCGACAGAGAACACCGGGGAGCTGTTTTTT. The J gene is TRBJ2-2, the V gene TRBV11-3, with D perhaps TRBD1 (5 bases). This CDR3 has 15 residues. Trimming left V 3 bases short and J 1 base short, with 9 bases between. Germline CDR1 and CDR2: SGHNT and YENEEA.